A single T cell receptor (beta chain) is shown here with its context. The CDR3 extends over 17 amino acids. Losses at the gene ends were 4 bases for V and 4 bases for J; bases not matched to a gene: 15. Germline V lookup: CDR1 SNHLY, CDR2 FYNNEI. The data derive from a study of blood T cell repertoires in COVID-19. On the study more broadly: Samples of COVID-19 (acute and convalescent) were obtained from the United States, Italy and Spain. T cells, B-cell-depleted T cells, or PBMCs supplied cDNA or gDNA.

Study processing details: Reference gene primers were amplified, and this amplification served to estimate nucleated cell counts. TCRdb keeps only in-frame clones here, not all; method: immunoSEQ multiplex PCR. For V, J and clone size, that table is used; D and trimming come from the DNA. The profile shows about 160,000 clones, approximately 82% of them singletons. The specimen was peripheral blood. The TCR comes from a woman older than 75 with acute or convalescent COVID-19. The J gene is TRBJ2-5, the V gene TRBV2, with 7 bases that match TRBD1. Here the CDR3 reads CASSATQPTGLSETQYF. The CDR3 DNA is TGTGCCAGCAGTGCGACCCAACCGACAGGGCTGTCAGAGACCCAGTACTTC.